This T cell receptor beta chain emerged from a study of Ad26.COV2.S vaccination and SARS-CoV-2 variants. General observations from the study: Ad26.COV2.S recipients had broader spike-specific TCRs (P = 0.0014).

The CDR3 runs 13 residues. Germline CDR1 reads SGHTS; CDR2 reads YDEGEE. V lost 5 bases, J lost 1 base, and 7 bases lay in between. The assay was immunoSEQ multiplex PCR, and TCRdb's table has in-frame clones only and misses some. The data show 250,000 to 300,000 clones, 87% seen once. On this clone: The antigen is unknown.

As to treatment: 15 to 20 received Ad26.COV2.S at low or high dose, single or two shots; about 5 received placebo; per-sample allocation not given. Each sample was drawn 63 days after the first injection (of vaccine or placebo). V is TRBV5-8 and J is TRBJ1-5; D is undetermined. The material was peripheral blood, obtained in a trial of Ad26.COV2.S vaccine versus placebo. This receptor was taken from a person between 18 and 60 years old who received the Ad26.COV2.S COVID-19 vaccine or a placebo. CDR3 in DNA: TGTGCCAGCAGGCGTGCGAGCAATCAGCCCCAGCATTTT. Translating gives CASRRASNQPQHF.